This T cell receptor beta chain came from a study of blood T cell repertoires in COVID-19. Study in general: COVID-19 samples from acute and convalescent phases originated in the United States, Italy and Spain. Sample material is recorded as cDNA or gDNA derived from T cells, B-cell-depleted T cells, or PBMCs.

CDR1 is MNHNS and CDR2 is SASEGT in the germline V gene. The ends lost 3 bases at V and 9 bases at J; junction bases unmatched: 10. The CDR3 sequence is 16 residues long. Per the original data handling: Nucleated cell number was recorded as an estimate derived from reference gene primer amplification. TCRdb's copy holds only in-frame clones and misses some; the assay was immunoSEQ multiplex PCR. That table gives V, J and clone size, and the DNA gave D and trimming. The table lists 95,000 to 100,000 clones, approximately 92% of them singletons, with roughly 5.6% in the top ten. The TCR originated in a man aged 50-59 years with active COVID-19. The sequencing input was peripheral blood. This rearrangement joins TRBV6-1 to TRBJ1-6, with 8 bases matching TRBD1. This CDR3 is CASSEYDRGSGSPLHF. The CDR3 coding sequence is TGTGCCAGCAGTGAGTACGACAGGGGAAGCGGTTCACCCCTCCACTTT.